The 16 T cell receptor beta chains below all came from one sample that was sequenced in a study of T cells in Graves' hyperthyroidism and ophthalmopathy. TCR beta CDR3 region amplification was performed from RNA transcripts. First-round RT-PCR of the TCR CDR3 relied on the HTBI primer set. Via MiXCR, TCRdb re-called the multiplex PCR reads, giving one row per CDR3 protein. The data show some 460,000 distinct CDR3 sequences, more than 15% seen once. The sequencing input was blood. All receptors derive from a young woman with Graves' hyperthyroidism.

This chain joins TRBV15 and TRBJ2-7; D ambiguous. V lost 5 bases and J lost 4, with 12 bases in between. The CDR3 is 13 amino acids. The V gene's germline CDR1 is LNHNV and CDR2 YYDKDF (reference sequence). The CDR3 DNA is TGTGCCACCAGCCCAGATGAGAGATACGAGCAGTACTTC. It encodes CATSPDERYEQYF.

Concerning this clonotype itself: A much larger clone lies a single base off, so this may be a read error. The rearrangement joins TRBV7-3 to TRBJ1-1; tentative D call: TRBD1 (5 bases). CDR1 and CDR2 (germline): SGHTA, FQGTGA. The CDR3 runs to 14 residues. The CDR3: CDSSSRTPFTEAFF. CDR3 bases: TGCGACAGCAGCTCTCGGACGCCCTTCACTGAAGCTTTCTTT.

The chain employs TRBV2 and TRBJ1-4; TRBD1 is a possible D gene (5 bases). The CDR3 is 14 residues long. Germline values: CDR1 SNHLY, CDR2 FYNNEI. With 7 bases removed from V and 5 bases from J, the gap between germline ends came to 14 bases. The CDR3 sequence is CASTEAGVNEKLFF. The DNA of the CDR3 is TGTGCCAGCACCGAGGCGGGGGTAAATGAAAAACTGTTTTTT.

This clonotype was seen more than once but under ten times. This chain uses TRBV7-2 with TRBJ1-2; no definite D call. Germline values: CDR1 SGHTA, CDR2 FQGNSA. This CDR3 comprises 16 residues. Trimming removed 7 bases from V and 8 bases from J, with 26 bases in between. The DNA of the CDR3 is TGTGCCAGCACTCCGGATTTACAGCGAGGAGGTAAAGGCTACACCTTC. Translated: CASTPDLQRGGKGYTF.

Points on this clonotype: With a much larger clone just one base away, this may be a read error. This rearrangement joins TRBV5-1 to TRBJ1-3; 7 bases agree with TRBD1. Germline values: CDR1 SGHRS, CDR2 YFSETQ. CDR3 length equals 16 residues. Here the CDR3 DNA reads TGCGCCAGCAGCAAACGGGACAGCCGCTCTGGAAACACCATATGTTTT. Translated, it gives CASSKRDSRSGNTICF.

This clonotype was seen many times. This chain uses TRBV6-5 with TRBJ2-7; D unclear. Germline V gene sequence: CDR1 MNHEY, CDR2 SVGAGI. Trimming took off 7 bases at V and 3 bases at J, with 13 bases between the two ends. The CDR3 runs 13 residues. CDR3 sequence: CASTLWPNYEQYF. The DNA for the CDR3 is TGTGCCAGCACTCTGTGGCCAAACTACGAGCAGTACTTC.

This clonotype was found a few times. The chain has TRBV4-1 and TRBJ1-1; no clear D gene. This CDR3 region has 15 residues. V was clipped by 0 bases and J by 0 bases, with 8 bases between them. CDR1 and CDR2 from the germline V gene are MGHRA and YSYEKL. CDR3 residues: CASSQDPAVNTEAFF. The DNA of the CDR3 is TGCGCCAGCAGCCAAGACCCGGCTGTGAACACTGAAGCTTTCTTT.

This clonotype was counted ten times or more. The chain joins TRBV2 to TRBJ1-2; D unresolved. The length of the CDR3 is 12 residues. The V gene lost 2 bases and the J gene lost 7 bases, with 8 bases spanning the gap. Looked up from germline, CDR1 is SNHLY and CDR2 is FYNNEI. CDR3 in amino acids: CASSESGFGYTF. In DNA, the CDR3 is TGTGCCAGCAGTGAATCGGGGTTTGGCTACACCTTC.

This clonotype was counted at least ten times. The genes are TRBV7-3 and TRBJ2-3; D perhaps matches TRBD2 (6 bases). The CDR3 contains 15 residues. Germline V CDR1 and CDR2: SGHTA, FQGTGA. Trimming cost V 5 bases and J 1 base, with 13 bases left between them. The DNA of the CDR3 is TGTGCCAGCAGCACGGGAGTTTCTGGCACAGATACGCAGTATTTT. Amino acids: CASSTGVSGTDTQYF. The whole variable domain, remainder taken from reference TRBV7-3 and TRBJ2-3, is GAGVSQTPSNKVTEKGKYVELRCDPISGHTALYWYRQSLGQGPEFLIYFQGTGAADDSGLPNDRFFAVRPEGSVSTLKIQRTERGDSAVYLCASSTGVSGTDTQYFGPGTRLTVL.

This clonotype came up a few times. The V and J genes are TRBV9 and TRBJ2-7, with a tentative D call TRBD2 (6 bases). Germline-derived CDR1 and CDR2 are SGDLS and YYNGEE. The CDR3 spans 14 residues. Trimming stripped 2 bases from V and 4 bases from J, with 13 bases between. The CDR3 nucleotides are TGTGCCAGCAGCGTCCGGGCCGGAGGGTACGAGCAGTACTTC. It translates to CASSVRAGGYEQYF.

This clonotype was recorded many times. V gene TRBV2 combines with J gene TRBJ2-7; TRBD1 might be the D (8 bases). This CDR3 is 15 amino acids long. The V and J ends lost 6 bases and 7 bases respectively, with 22 bases between them. Germline assignment: CDR1 SNHLY and CDR2 FYNNEI. The CDR3 nucleotides read TGTGCCAGCAGAGCCTACAGGGGGGGCCTGGGGGAGCAGTACTTC. Its protein is CASRAYRGGLGEQYF.

In this sample, this clonotype turned up many times. The chain combines TRBV28 with TRBJ1-2, with D unresolved. Germline V lookup: CDR1 MDHEN, CDR2 SYDVKM. V lost 2 bases, J lost 8 bases, and 12 bases lay in between. The CDR3 has 13 amino acids. The CDR3 DNA reads as TGTGCCAGCAGTTTAGAGGAGGGAATGGGCTACACCTTC. Translated, it gives CASSLEEGMGYTF.

The rearrangement joins TRBV6-1 to TRBJ1-5, with D maybe TRBD1 (5 bases). There are 15 residues in the CDR3. Germline CDR1 and CDR2: MNHNS and SASEGT. Trimming took off 2 bases at V and 2 bases at J, with 10 bases between the two ends. The CDR3 protein is CASSEWGRGNQPQHF. DNA of the CDR3: TGTGCCAGCAGTGAATGGGGACGTGGCAATCAGCCCCAGCATTTT.

The CDR3 loop reads CASSHRGEGADTQYF. The CDR3 DNA is TGTGCCAGCAGCCATCGAGGGGAGGGGGCAGATACGCAGTATTTT. The chain joins TRBV4-2 to TRBJ2-3, with D perhaps matching TRBD2 (7 bases). Germline CDR1 is LGHNA and CDR2 is YNFKEQ. This CDR3 is built from 15 residues. Trimming cost V 3 bases and J 4 bases, with 14 bases left between them.

The chain combines TRBV25-1 with TRBJ2-2; TRBD1 matches 10 bases. CDR3 length equals 16 residues. CDR1 MGHDK and CDR2 SYGVNS come from the germline V gene. V was clipped by 5 bases and J by 4 bases; unmatched bases: 7. The CDR3 coding sequence is TGTGCCAGCAGTCAGACAGGGGGCGCCCCCACCGGGGAGCTGTTTTTT. This encodes CASSQTGGAPTGELFF.

The sample holds many counts of this clonotype. The genes are TRBV4-3 and TRBJ1-2; perhaps TRBD1 as D (6 bases). CDR3 length: 15 residues. V lost 1 base and J lost 2, with 11 bases in between. Germline-derived CDR1 and CDR2 are LGHNA and YSLEER. The CDR3 sequence: CASSQVTGKNYGYTF. Here the CDR3 DNA reads TGCGCCAGCAGCCAAGTAACAGGGAAGAACTATGGCTACACCTTC.